A single sample is the source of the 14 T cell receptor beta chains below, sequenced in a study of CD8+CD57+ T cells in acquired aplastic anemia. Those patients picked for sequencing had displayed CD8+CD57+ cell expansion on flow cytometry. CDR3 and TCR beta VDJ profiling relied on genomic DNA as the template. TCRdb called the reads again in MiXCR, with one record for every CDR3 protein. The sample records around 200,000 distinct CDR3 sequences, nearly 65% being singletons. The sequenced sample consisted of sorted CD4+, CD8+, or CD8+CD57+ T cells (not recorded which) from PBMCs. The receptors stem from a human donor with aplastic anemia.

This clonotype was seen at least ten times. This chain uses TRBV2 with TRBJ2-3, with TRBD1 matching over 7 bases. The ends lost 3 bases at V and 2 bases at J; junction bases unmatched: 2. CDR3 length: 14 amino acids. Germline CDR1 SNHLY, CDR2 FYNNEI. This CDR3 reads CASSETGLTDTQYF. As DNA, the CDR3 is TGTGCCAGCAGTGAGACAGGGCTCACAGATACGCAGTATTTT.

This clonotype was seen a handful of times. The V and J genes are TRBV2 and TRBJ2-5; D gene uncertain. The CDR3 is 12 amino acids. V shed 9 bases and J shed 5 bases, with 13 bases lying between them. Per the germline V gene, CDR1 is SNHLY and CDR2 is FYNNEI. The CDR3 sequence is CARDTLGETQYF. For the CDR3, the DNA is TGTGCCAGAGATACATTGGGGGAGACCCAGTACTTC.

This CDR3 reads CASTPRWARTEAFF. Written as DNA, the CDR3 is TGTGCCAGTACTCCAAGGTGGGCGAGGACTGAAGCTTTCTTT. The gene calls are TRBV19 and TRBJ1-1; no clear D. The CDR3 is 14 residues long. In germline, CDR1 is LNHDA, CDR2 SQIVND (reference sequence). V was cut by 7 bases and J by 5 bases, with 17 bases left in between.

The table lists this clonotype with a count of one. The chain uses TRBV7-9 and TRBJ1-1, with D possibly being TRBD1 (5 bases). Per the germline V gene, CDR1 is SEHNR and CDR2 is FQNEAQ (reference sequence). The CDR3 is made up of 11 amino acids. The ends were cut back, 6 bases at V and 6 bases at J, with 8 bases in the middle. The CDR3 loop reads CASSPGSEAFF. The CDR3, as DNA: TGTGCCAGCAGTCCAGGGTCTGAAGCTTTCTTT. Full variable domain (rest looked up from reference TRBV7-9 and TRBJ1-1): DTGVSQNPRHKITKRGQNVTFRCDPISEHNRLYWYRQTLGQGPEFLTYFQNEAQLEKSRLLSDRFSAERPKGSFSTLEIQRTEQGDSAMYLCASSPGSEAFFGQGTRLTVV.

Worth noting for this clonotype: One junction end does not reproduce the germline sequence, and a read error may be involved. The chain carries TRBV19 and TRBJ1-6; D is ambiguous. Per the germline V gene, CDR1 is LNHDA and CDR2 is SQIVND (reference sequence). The CDR3 sequence is 13 residues long. The CDR3 here is CASSIDANSPHHF. The CDR3 DNA reads as TGTGCTAGTAGTATAGACGCGAATTCACCCCACCACTTT.

Details on this clonotype: A junction end diverges from the germline sequence, so it may reflect a read error. This chain links TRBV10-2 with TRBJ2-7; maybe TRBD1 (6 bases). The germline V gene has CDR1 WSHSY and CDR2 SAAADI. The CDR3 loop spans 14 amino acids. For the CDR3, the DNA is TGCGCCAGCCGAAGGACAGTCAGCTCCTACGGGCAGTACTTC. Amino acid sequence: CASRRTVSSYGQYF.

This chain connects TRBV19 to TRBJ1-2, with 7 bases identical to TRBD1. The junction had 7 bases not matched to a gene; V was cut back by 2 bases and J by 4 bases. Germline assignment: CDR1 LNHDA and CDR2 SQIVND (reference sequence). The CDR3 is 15 residues long. CDR3 coding DNA: TGTGCCAGTAGTATACTTTACCCAGGGGGCTATGGCTACACCTTC. Its protein product is CASSILYPGGYGYTF.

In regard to this clonotype: The junction shows a germline mismatch at one end, possibly a read error. The CDR3 DNA follows: TGTGCCAGCAGCTTAGTAGTGGCAGCTAATTCGCCCCTCCACTTT. The encoded protein is CASSLVVAANSPLHF. This rearrangement joins TRBV7-8 to TRBJ1-6, with D hard to call. Germline V gene data show CDR1 as SGHVS and CDR2 as FQNEAQ. The CDR3 has 15 residues.

The chain joins TRBV20-1 to TRBJ1-4; D may be TRBD1 (5 bases). This CDR3 spans 15 amino acids. The V gene's germline CDR1 is DFQATT and CDR2 SNEGSKA (reference sequence). With 6 bases removed from V and 6 bases from J, the gap between germline ends came to 20 bases. The CDR3 DNA reads TGCAGTGCGCTGGGACTAGCGACTGTTGATGAAAAACTGTTTTTT. Its protein product is CSALGLATVDEKLFF.

This clonotype was detected only a few times. This chain uses TRBV19 with TRBJ1-2; D unresolved. Per germline, CDR1 LNHDA and CDR2 SQIVND (reference sequence). CDR3 length: 20 residues. Trimming cost V 8 bases and J 0 bases, with 31 bases left between them. The CDR3 sequence: CASVPFRVAIFLCANYGYTF. CDR3 nucleotides: TGTGCCAGTGTCCCTTTTAGAGTGGCTATATTCTTATGTGCTAACTATGGCTACACCTTC. Full variable domain (outside the CDR3, taken from reference TRBV19 and TRBJ1-2): DGGITQSPKYLFRKEGQNVTLSCEQNLNHDAMYWYRQDPGQGLRLIYYSQIVNDFQKGDIAEGYSVSREKKESFPLTVTSAQKNPTAFYLCASVPFRVAIFLCANYGYTFGSGTRLTVV.

The chain is built from TRBV7-9 and TRBJ2-5; D uncertain. CDR3 length: 13 amino acids. V gave up 1 base and J gave up 3 bases, with 6 bases separating them. Germline V gene data show CDR1 as SEHNR and CDR2 as FQNEAQ (reference sequence). The CDR3 region has the DNA TGTGCCAGCAGCTTAGGGTCGAAAGAGACCCAGTACTTC. It encodes CASSLGSKETQYF.

This clonotype has ten or more counts. This sequence joins TRBV5-8 and TRBJ1-2; a possible D gene is TRBD1 (5 bases). CDR3 length: 13 amino acids. The V end was cut by 2 bases, the J end by 8 bases, with 13 bases between. Germline values: CDR1 SGHTS, CDR2 YDEGEE. The CDR3 DNA is TGTGCCAGCAGCTTTCAGGGAGGGGACGGCTACACCTTC. It specifies CASSFQGGDGYTF.

The gene calls are TRBV2 and TRBJ2-5; D remains unclear. Germline V gene sequence: CDR1 SNHLY, CDR2 FYNNEI. The V end was cut by 5 bases, the J end by 5 bases, with 15 bases between. This CDR3 has 14 amino acids. CDR3 DNA: TGTGCCAGCAGTAGCCAATCGGGCTGGGAGACCCAGTACTTC. The encoded protein is CASSSQSGWETQYF.

This chain uses TRBV9 with TRBJ2-3, with D possibly being TRBD1 (5 bases). In germline, CDR1 is SGDLS, CDR2 YYNGEE. There are 14 residues in the CDR3. Trimming removed 1 base from V and 5 bases from J, with 11 bases in between. CDR3: CASSVWGTGDTQYF. The CDR3 DNA follows: TGTGCCAGCAGCGTATGGGGTACAGGAGATACGCAGTATTTT.